The 9 T cell receptor beta chains presented below share a single source sample, sequenced in a study of Ad26.COV2.S vaccination and SARS-CoV-2 variants. Treatment of the sample: over 15 received Ad26.COV2.S at low or high dose, single or two shots; 5 received placebo; per-sample allocation not given. Repertoires come from day 63 after the first vaccine or placebo injection. Sequenced by immunoSEQ multiplex PCR; TCRdb stores in-frame clones only, minus some. The table has around 450,000 clones, around 90% seen once. The specimen comprised peripheral blood, sampled in a trial of Ad26.COV2.S vaccine versus placebo. The receptors come from a person between 18 and 65 years old who received the Ad26.COV2.S COVID-19 vaccine or a placebo.

The chain recombines TRBV12-3 or TRBV12-4 with TRBJ1-1; D is possibly TRBD1 (6 bases). V was clipped by 7 bases and J by 3 bases, with 9 bases between them. The length of the CDR3 is 12 residues. CDR3 region: CASNTGHTEAFF. Here the CDR3 DNA reads TGTGCCAGCAATACAGGGCACACTGAAGCTTTCTTT.

This clone was observed a single time. The chain has TRBV11-2 and TRBJ2-3, with 8 bases that match TRBD1. Trimming removed 3 bases from V and 2 bases from J; junction bases left unmatched: 10. This CDR3 region has 17 residues. Germline assignment: CDR1 SGHAT and CDR2 FQNNGV. DNA of the CDR3: TGTGCCAGCAGCTTGGGACAGGTCCCCGGGAACACAGATACGCAGTATTTT. Its protein product is CASSLGQVPGNTDTQYF.

V and J are TRBV27 and TRBJ2-3; D is perhaps TRBD1 (5 bases). CDR1 is MNHEY, CDR2 SMNVEV, per germline (reference sequence). There are 15 residues in the CDR3. Trimming cost V 1 base and J 0 bases, with 8 bases left between them. DNA of the CDR3: TGTGCCAGCAGTTTATGGACAACTAGCACAGATACGCAGTATTTT. It codes for CASSLWTTSTDTQYF.

The V and J genes are TRBV7-6 and TRBJ2-1; D call uncertain. Germline values: CDR1 SGHVS, CDR2 FNYEAQ. CDR3 size: 14 residues. Trimming took 5 bases from V and 3 from J, leaving 11 bases between them. The CDR3 region is CASSLRTDYNEQFF. The CDR3 nucleotides read TGTGCCAGCAGCCTACGGACGGACTACAATGAGCAGTTCTTC.

The rearrangement links TRBV6-2 or TRBV6-3 to TRBJ2-1; 8 nucleotides match TRBD2. With V trimmed by 5 bases and J by 6 bases, 12 bases remained unmatched. This CDR3 is 16 amino acids long. In germline, CDR1 is MNHEY, CDR2 SVGEGT. The CDR3 spells CASSPNRGRPPNEQFF. The CDR3 coding sequence is TGTGCCAGCAGTCCCAACCGCGGGAGGCCCCCCAATGAGCAGTTCTTC.

This chain joins TRBV5-6 and TRBJ2-1, with a possible D match to TRBD2 (6 bases). The V and J ends lost 6 bases and 6 bases respectively, with 13 bases between them. CDR1 SGHDT and CDR2 YYEEEE come from the germline V gene. The CDR3 loop spans 13 amino acids. The CDR3 sequence: CASTFSGGNEQFF. The CDR3 DNA is TGTGCCAGCACCTTTTCCGGGGGCAATGAGCAGTTCTTC.

The rearrangement links TRBV19 to TRBJ1-2; 7 bases fit TRBD1. Germline loops: CDR1 LNHDA, CDR2 SQIVND (reference sequence). V was clipped by 5 bases and J by 4 bases; unmatched bases: 10. The CDR3 loop spans 15 amino acids. As DNA, the CDR3 is TGTGCCAGTAGTGTTCCGGGACAGATTACCTATGGCTACACCTTC. As protein: CASSVPGQITYGYTF.

The chain carries TRBV11-2 and TRBJ2-3, with D possibly being TRBD1 (5 bases). V was shortened by 1 base and J by 2 bases, with 10 bases between the two germline ends. Per the germline V gene, CDR1 is SGHAT and CDR2 is FQNNGV. The CDR3 runs 15 residues. CDR3 DNA: TGTGCCAGCAGCTTAGTTGACAGATACACAGATACGCAGTATTTT. Encoded protein: CASSLVDRYTDTQYF.

The chain recombines TRBV10-3 with TRBJ1-2; the D gene is possibly TRBD1 (6 bases). V was clipped by 10 bases and J by 8 bases, with 14 bases between them. This CDR3 comprises 11 residues. CDR1 ENHRY and CDR2 SYGVKD come from the germline V gene. The CDR3 sequence is CATGGQGGYTF. CDR3 DNA sequence: TGTGCCACCGGGGGGCAGGGAGGCTACACCTTC.